The entry that follows covers one T cell receptor (beta chain) sequence. This sample stems from a study of preoperative IRX-2 immunotherapy in early breast cancer. Measured with immunoSEQ multiplex PCR; TCRdb has only the in-frame clones, and not every one. In the table there are about 450 clones, about three quarters of which are singletons. The sample's treatment: preoperative locoregional IRX-2 cytokine immunotherapy. This phase Ib study tested locoregional IRX-2 cytokine immunotherapy given before surgery. Germline V gene data show CDR1 as KGHSH and CDR2 as LQKENI. V was pared by 4 bases and J by 4 bases, with 7 bases between. This CDR3 spans 13 amino acids.

This specimen was tumor tissue, taken after IRX-2 immunotherapy. The rearrangement uses TRBV18 and TRBJ2-2; D is unresolved. This receptor was obtained from a human donor with breast cancer. Here the CDR3 reads CASSQEITGELFF. DNA of the CDR3: TGTGCCAGCTCACAGGAGATCACCGGGGAGCTGTTTTTT. Filled out from reference TRBV18 and TRBJ2-2, the complete variable domain reads NAGVMQNPRHLVRRRGQEARLRCSPMKGHSHVYWYRQLPEEGLKFMVYLQKENIIDESGMPKERFSAEFPKEGPSILRIQQVVRGDSAAYFCASSQEITGELFFGEGSRLTVL.